Each of the 18 T cell receptor beta chains below was sequenced from the same sample in a study of cytomegalovirus exposure and HLA in healthy donors. This PCR relied on a set of 60 Vbeta primers and 13 Jbeta primers. The protocol was immunoSEQ multiplex PCR, while the TCRdb copy is restricted to in-frame clones and leaves out a portion. The data hold about 160,000 clones, with roughly 80% observed a single time. The material sequenced was PBMCs. Receptor source: a man aged 40-49 years in good health and CMV-seropositive.

V is TRBV29-1 and J is TRBJ2-3, with 10 bases identical to TRBD2. This CDR3 contains 15 residues. Germline V gene sequence: CDR1 SQVTM, CDR2 ANQGSEA. After removal of 1 base from V and 4 bases from J, the junction contained 5 bases not matched to a gene. The CDR3: CSVEAGAGGADTQYF. The CDR3 nucleotides read TGCAGCGTTGAAGCGGGAGCGGGGGGGGCAGATACGCAGTATTTT.

The V and J genes are TRBV5-1 and TRBJ2-7; D is unclear. Germline CDR1 reads SGHRS; CDR2 reads YFSETQ. The length of the CDR3 is 13 residues. Trimming stripped 3 bases from V and 1 base from J, with 8 bases between. CDR3 loop: CASSWPGSYEQYF. The CDR3 nucleotides are TGCGCCAGCAGCTGGCCGGGTTCCTACGAGCAGTACTTC.

The chain carries TRBV18 and TRBJ1-1; perhaps TRBD1 as D (6 bases). This CDR3 is 16 amino acids long. Germline V gene sequence: CDR1 KGHSH, CDR2 LQKENI. V shed 6 bases and J shed 0 bases, with 17 bases lying between them. In DNA form, the CDR3 reads TGTGCCAGCTCCGAGACAGGTCTGGGTTTGAACACTGAAGCTTTCTTT. This translates into CASSETGLGLNTEAFF.

The chain uses TRBV7-2 and TRBJ2-7; 15 nucleotides match TRBD2. The junction had 8 bases not matched to a gene; V was cut back by 1 base and J by 1 base. Germline lookup yields CDR1 SGHTA and CDR2 FQGNSA. This CDR3 has 19 residues. CDR3 region: CASSLVGTSGRTLSYEQYF. CDR3 nucleotide sequence: TGTGCCAGCAGCTTAGTTGGGACTAGCGGGAGGACCCTTTCCTACGAGCAGTACTTC.

CDR3 bases: TGTGCCAGCAGCCCCTGGGGGACAGGGGGCTGGGGTGAGCAGTTCTTC. Its protein is CASSPWGTGGWGEQFF. The rearrangement links TRBV11-2 to TRBJ2-1; 12 bases line up with TRBD1. The CDR3 sequence is 16 residues long. Looked up from germline, CDR1 is SGHAT and CDR2 is FQNNGV. V lost 5 bases, J lost 9 bases, and 11 bases stayed unmatched.

The rearrangement links TRBV5-1 to TRBJ2-1; 11 bases line up with TRBD2. V gave up 1 base and J gave up 9 bases; unmatched junction bases: 9. CDR1 SGHRS and CDR2 YFSETQ come from the germline V gene. The CDR3 has 16 residues. The CDR3 here is CASSLRNPGTSGEQFF. The CDR3 DNA reads TGCGCCAGCAGCTTGCGGAATCCCGGGACTAGCGGTGAGCAGTTCTTC.

The chain has TRBV19 and TRBJ1-1; 10 bases line up with TRBD1. Germline CDR1 is LNHDA and CDR2 is SQIVND (reference sequence). The CDR3 consists of 16 residues. The junction had 14 bases not matched to a gene; V was cut back by 8 bases and J by 5 bases. CDR3 nucleotides: TGTGCCAGTCGGGGGAGACAGGGGGCCGGGGAGACTGAAGCTTTCTTT. Encoded protein: CASRGRQGAGETEAFF.

The chain joins TRBV6-5 to TRBJ1-1; D is unresolved. CDR3 length: 13 amino acids. Germline V lookup: CDR1 MNHEY, CDR2 SVGAGI. V shed 5 bases and J shed 3 bases, with 10 bases lying between them. The chain's CDR3 is CASSGQVDTEAFF. CDR3 coding DNA: TGTGCCAGCAGTGGGCAGGTTGACACTGAAGCTTTCTTT.

This clone showed up just a few times. The rearrangement links TRBV10-3 to TRBJ2-2, with 10 nucleotides matching TRBD2. The CDR3 has 16 amino acids. Trimming cost V 4 bases and J 4 bases; bases outside gene matches: 6. CDR1 is ENHRY and CDR2 is SYGVKD in the germline V gene. The CDR3 nucleotides read TGTGCCATCAGTGGGCTAGCGGGAGAGTTCACCGGGGAGCTGTTTTTT. Protein sequence: CAISGLAGEFTGELFF.

The V and J genes are TRBV6-5 and TRBJ2-4, with D tentatively TRBD1 (5 bases). The CDR3 length is 13 residues. CDR1 MNHEY and CDR2 SVGAGI come from the germline V gene. Trimming stripped 8 bases from V and 4 bases from J, with 12 bases between. In DNA form, the CDR3 reads TGTGCCAGCTCCCAGGGATCAAAAAACATTCAGTACTTC. This sequence encodes CASSQGSKNIQYF.

The chain couples TRBV9 to TRBJ2-1, with 11 bases fitting TRBD2. The CDR3 has 15 amino acids. The V and J ends lost 4 bases and 5 bases, in that order; junction bases with no gene match: 5. Germline V lookup: CDR1 SGDLS, CDR2 YYNGEE. The CDR3 loop reads CASSISGRADNEQFF. The CDR3 DNA is TGTGCCAGCAGCATTAGCGGGAGGGCGGACAATGAGCAGTTCTTC.

The chain employs TRBV1 and TRBJ2-7; TRBD2, the table's D call, lacks a check against the DNA. TRBV1 is described as a pseudogene. The CDR3 is made up of 16 amino acids. For the CDR3, the DNA is TGCACCAGCAGCCAAGATCGACTAGCGAAATCCTACGAGCAGTACTTC. Translated: CTSSQDRLAKSYEQYF.

The gene calls are TRBV19 and TRBJ2-1, with 10 bases aligning to TRBD1. In germline, CDR1 is LNHDA, CDR2 SQIVND (reference sequence). The CDR3 runs 17 residues. The trim removed 5 bases at V and 2 bases at J, leaving 9 bases unmatched. The CDR3 spells CASSPHRTGGAYNEQFF. CDR3 in DNA: TGTGCCAGTAGTCCTCACAGGACAGGGGGGGCCTACAATGAGCAGTTCTTC.

This chain links TRBV6-5 with TRBJ2-5, with 11 nucleotides matching TRBD2. Germline CDR1 reads MNHEY; CDR2 reads SVGAGI. With V trimmed by 4 bases and J by 4 bases, 5 bases remained unmatched. The CDR3 length is 15 residues. CDR3 in DNA: TGTGCCAGCAGTTCGGGACTAGCGGCGGGAGAGACCCAGTACTTC. Translation: CASSSGLAAGETQYF.

The rearrangement links TRBV5-5 to TRBJ1-1; possibly TRBD1 for D (6 bases). Between the trimmed V and J ends, which lost 0 bases and 6 bases, there was a span of 9 bases. The CDR3 extends over 13 amino acids. The germline V gene has CDR1 SGHKS and CDR2 YYEKEE (reference sequence). The CDR3 DNA follows: TGTGCCAGCAGCTTGGGGGCAGGGGCTGAAGCTTTCTTT. This sequence encodes CASSLGAGAEAFF.

This clone was counted between two and nine times. The chain has TRBV6-1 and TRBJ1-2, with 8 nucleotides matching TRBD1. This CDR3 is 14 amino acids long. V lost 6 bases and J lost 5; bases outside the gene matches: 8. Germline V gene lookup returns CDR1 MNHNS and CDR2 SASEGT. The CDR3 nucleotides are TGTGCCAGCAGGTCCGACAGGGGCTCATATGGCTACACCTTC. Translated: CASRSDRGSYGYTF.

The rearrangement joins TRBV4-2 to TRBJ2-7; D unclear. Trimming took 0 bases from V and 0 from J, leaving 9 bases between them. From germline, CDR1 is LGHNA and CDR2 YNFKEQ. This CDR3 has 15 residues. For the CDR3, the DNA is TGTGCCAGCAGCCAAGATCTTGCTAACTCCTACGAGCAGTACTTC. It encodes CASSQDLANSYEQYF.

This clone was detected only once. The CDR3 here is CASSPATGGVGYGYTF. The CDR3 DNA follows: TGCGCCAGCAGTCCAGCCACAGGGGGGGTAGGCTATGGCTACACCTTC. The chain is built from TRBV5-1 and TRBJ1-2, with TRBD1 matching 8 bases. Trimming at V came to 5 bases and at J to 4 bases, leaving 13 bases not matched to a gene. This CDR3 is built from 16 residues. Germline-derived CDR1 and CDR2 are SGHRS and YFSETQ.